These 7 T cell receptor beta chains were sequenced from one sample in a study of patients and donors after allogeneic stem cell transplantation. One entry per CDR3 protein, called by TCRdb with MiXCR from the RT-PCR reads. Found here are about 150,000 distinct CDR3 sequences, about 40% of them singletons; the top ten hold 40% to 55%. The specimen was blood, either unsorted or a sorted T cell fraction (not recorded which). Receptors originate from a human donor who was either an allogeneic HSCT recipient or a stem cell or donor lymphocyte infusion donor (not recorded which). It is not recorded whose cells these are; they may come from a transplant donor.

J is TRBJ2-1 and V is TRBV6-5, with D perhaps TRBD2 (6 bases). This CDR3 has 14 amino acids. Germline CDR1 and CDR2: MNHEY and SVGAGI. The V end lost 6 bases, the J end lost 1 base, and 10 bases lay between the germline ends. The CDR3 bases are TGTGCCAGCAGGCGGGACCGATCCTACAATGAGCAGTTCTTC. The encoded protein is CASRRDRSYNEQFF.

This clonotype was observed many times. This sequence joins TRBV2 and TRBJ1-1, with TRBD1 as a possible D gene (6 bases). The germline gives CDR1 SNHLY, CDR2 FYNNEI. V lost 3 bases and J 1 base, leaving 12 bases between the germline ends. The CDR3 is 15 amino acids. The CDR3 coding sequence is TGTGCCAGCAGTGATAGGGGGGTCAAGAACACTGAAGCTTTCTTT. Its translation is CASSDRGVKNTEAFF.

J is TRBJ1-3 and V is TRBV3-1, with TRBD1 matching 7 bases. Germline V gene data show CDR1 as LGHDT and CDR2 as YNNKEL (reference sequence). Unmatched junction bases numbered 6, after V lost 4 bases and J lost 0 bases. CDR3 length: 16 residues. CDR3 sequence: CASSLAGQISGNTIYF. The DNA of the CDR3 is TGTGCCAGCAGCCTAGCGGGACAGATCTCTGGAAACACCATATATTTT.

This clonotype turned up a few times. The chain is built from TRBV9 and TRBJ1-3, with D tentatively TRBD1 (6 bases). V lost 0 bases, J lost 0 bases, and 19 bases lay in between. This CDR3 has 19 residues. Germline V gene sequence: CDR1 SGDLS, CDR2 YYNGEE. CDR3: CASSVEEGTRASSGNTIYF. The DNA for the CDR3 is TGTGCCAGCAGCGTAGAGGAGGGGACAAGGGCAAGCTCTGGAAACACCATATATTTT. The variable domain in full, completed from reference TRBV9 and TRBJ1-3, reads DSGVTQTPKHLITATGQRVTLRCSPRSGDLSVYWYQQSLDQGLQFLIQYYNGEERAKGNILERFSAQQFPDLHSELNLSSLELGDSALYFCASSVEEGTRASSGNTIYFGEGSWLTVV.

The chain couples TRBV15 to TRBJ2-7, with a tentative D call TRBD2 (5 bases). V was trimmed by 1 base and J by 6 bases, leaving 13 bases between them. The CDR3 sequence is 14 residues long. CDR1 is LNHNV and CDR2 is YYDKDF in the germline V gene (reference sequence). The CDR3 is CATSRATRVGEQYV. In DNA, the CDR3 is TGTGCCACCAGCAGAGCTACGAGGGTAGGCGAGCAGTACGTC.

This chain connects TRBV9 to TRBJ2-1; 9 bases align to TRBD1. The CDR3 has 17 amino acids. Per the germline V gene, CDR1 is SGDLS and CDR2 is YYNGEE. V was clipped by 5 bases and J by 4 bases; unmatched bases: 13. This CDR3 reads CASRFRTRDRDYNEQFF. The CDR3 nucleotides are TGTGCCAGCAGGTTCCGAACCCGGGACAGGGATTACAATGAGCAGTTCTTC.

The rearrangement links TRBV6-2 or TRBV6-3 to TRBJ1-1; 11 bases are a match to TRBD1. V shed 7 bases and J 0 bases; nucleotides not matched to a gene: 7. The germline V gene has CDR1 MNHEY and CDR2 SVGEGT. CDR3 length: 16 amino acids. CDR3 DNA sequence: TGTGCCAGCACCCCGGACAGGGGGCGAATGAACACTGAAGCTTTCTTT. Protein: CASTPDRGRMNTEAFF.